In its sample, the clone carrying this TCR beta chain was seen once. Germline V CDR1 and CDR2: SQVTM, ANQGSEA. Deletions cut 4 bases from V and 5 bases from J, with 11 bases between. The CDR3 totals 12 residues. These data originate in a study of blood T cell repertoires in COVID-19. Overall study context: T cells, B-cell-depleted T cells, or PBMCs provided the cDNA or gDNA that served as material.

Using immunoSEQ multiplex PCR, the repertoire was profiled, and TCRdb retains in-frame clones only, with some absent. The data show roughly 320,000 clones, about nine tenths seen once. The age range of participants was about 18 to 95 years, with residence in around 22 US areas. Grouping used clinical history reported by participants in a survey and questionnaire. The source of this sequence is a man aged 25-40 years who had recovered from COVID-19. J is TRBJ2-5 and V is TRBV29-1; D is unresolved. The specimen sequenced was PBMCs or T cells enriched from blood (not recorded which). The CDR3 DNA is TGCAGCGTTGGGTCTCAGAGGGAGACCCAGTACTTC. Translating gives CSVGSQRETQYF. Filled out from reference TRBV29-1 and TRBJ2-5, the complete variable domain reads SAVISQKPSRDICQRGTSLTIQCQVDSQVTMMFWYRQQPGQSLTLIATANQGSEATYESGFVIDKFPISRPNLTFSTLTVSNMSPEDSSIYLCSVGSQRETQYFGPGTRLLVL.